The text below deals with one TCR beta chain. This sample was taken from a study of T-cell memory formation after mild COVID-19. TCRdb passed the 5' RACE reads through MiXCR, listing each CDR3 protein once. The table includes 220,000 or so distinct CDR3 sequences, 9.5% detected once. The TCR originated in a man aged 18-30 years who had mild COVID-19 (a few samples of this study predate the infection). Cell type and time point are not known. The sequenced material came from PBMCs or a T cell subset sorted from them (not recorded which).

The DNA for the CDR3 is TGCGCCAGCAGCTTGCGAGGTCAGGGGGCTAGTTCACCCCTCCACTTT. It specifies CASSLRGQGASSPLHF. The chain has TRBV5-1 and TRBJ1-6; 8 nucleotides line up with TRBD1. Germline V lookup: CDR1 SGHRS, CDR2 YFSETQ. V was clipped by 1 base and J by 9 bases; unmatched bases: 9. The CDR3 runs 16 residues. The full variable domain, with the rest looked up from reference TRBV5-1 and TRBJ1-6, is KAGVTQTPRYLIKTRGQQVTLSCSPISGHRSVSWYQQTPGQGLQFLFEYFSETQRNKGNFPGRFSGRQFSNSRSEMNVSTLELGDSALYLCASSLRGQGASSPLHFGNGTRLTVT.